This T cell receptor beta chain came from a study of PD-1 blockade in mismatch repair-deficient tumors. Study results and limitations: Tumor-resident clones, often absent from pretreatment blood, expanded after pembrolizumab and then contracted.

Germline values: CDR1 SGHTS, CDR2 YDEGEE. The J segment lost 3 bases and the V segment lost 3 bases, leaving 0 bases of the junction unmatched. The CDR3 is 12 residues long. The TCR-sequenced patients were a few responders to pembrolizumab. In this sample, this clone turned up a few times. As yet, its antigen is unknown. The assay was immunoSEQ multiplex PCR, and TCRdb's table has in-frame clones only and misses some. The sample includes around 40,000 clones, around 80% of them seen just once. The clonotype was recovered from an adult with mismatch repair-deficient cancer. Sequencing was performed on PBMCs, taken approximately 41 weeks after starting pembrolizumab. The chain uses TRBV5-8 and TRBJ2-7, with 7 bases matching TRBD2. The CDR3 DNA is TGTGCCAGCAGCTGGGGGGGCTACGAGCAGTACTTC. This gives the protein CASSWGGYEQYF.